This TCR beta chain was found in a study of T-cell memory formation after mild COVID-19. Study context: The study found TCR clusters largely donor specific.

Study-level findings and limits: Cross-reactive memory apparently joined, as some responding clones appeared in pre-infection memory. Clones that shrank (day 15 to 85) were balanced CD4/CD8, whereas later expanders leaned CD4+.

TCRdb fed the 5' RACE reads into MiXCR, producing one record per CDR3 protein. The table shows 350,000 to 400,000 distinct CDR3 sequences, with under 25% occurring only once. CDR1 and CDR2 from the germline V gene are DFQATT and SNEGSKA (reference sequence). This CDR3 is 15 amino acids long. Unmatched junction bases numbered 5, after V lost 2 bases and J lost 3 bases. With respect to this clonotype: The antigen is not known.

Source material: PBMCs or a T cell subset sorted from them (not recorded which). The chain carries TRBV20-1 and TRBJ2-5; TRBD2 aligns across 11 bases. This clonotype was sampled from an adult woman who had mild COVID-19 (a few samples of this study predate the infection). Cell type and time point are not known. CDR3 residues: CSARIAGGGKETQYF. Here the CDR3 DNA reads TGCAGTGCTAGAATAGCGGGGGGGGGCAAAGAGACCCAGTACTTC.